This entry concerns a single T cell receptor beta chain. Its recognized antigen is unknown. Per-base qualities were not stored, and no clone one base away is much larger. Each collaborating institution followed its own protocols to collect whole blood in K2EDTA tubes. For TCRbeta analysis, collaborator samples were shipped as frozen whole blood, as isolated PBMCs, or as DNA extracted from either sample type. This sample was taken from a study of blood T cell repertoires in COVID-19 (dated by TCRdb to 2018 to 2021). A note on the overall study: Samples from collaborators originated in the United States, Italy and Spain and spanned both the acute and convalescent phases of COVID-19. Deeply sampled blood TCRbeta repertoires from subjects exposed to, actively infected with, or recovered from COVID-19 were included in the dataset. Sample metadata almost always included a de-identified subject ID, COVID-19 status, age in years and sex. The repertoires were made available in a free public database intended to serve as a resource for research on the immune response to SARS-CoV-2. HLA class I and class II types, where available, came from metadata supplied by the sample provider rather than from assay-based typing. The samples were drawn from two sources: the first 160 participants of the ongoing ImmuneRACE study, and 1,000 to 1,500 subjects contributed by 6 global collaborators. The material from the prospective study consisted of cDNA or gDNA derived from T cells, B-cell-depleted T cells, or PBMCs. The paper's findings and limits, for the study overall: How much clinical and demographic metadata was included differed by source and by participant, and the metadata was provided uncurated.

The germline V gene gives CDR1 as LGHNA and CDR2 as YSLEER. Trimming removed 0 bases from V and 0 bases from J, leaving 9 bases between the germline ends. Spanning cysteine to phenylalanine, the CDR3 consists of 16 amino acids. Of the read, only the CDR3 DNA is kept; its 48 bases are in frame from base 1. TCRbeta CDR3 regions were amplified from genomic DNA by means of the immunoSEQ Assay, a bias-controlled multiplex PCR. The published analysis was carried out like this. Nucleated cell counts per sample were estimated from amplification of reference gene primers within the assay. Sequence reads were collapsed and filtered to measure the absolute abundance of every unique TCRbeta CDR3 rearrangement. For each sample, productive Simpson clonality was calculated as the square root of Simpson's diversity index across productive rearrangements. Imported from immuneACCESS, the table was reduced by TCRdb to in-frame sequences with V and J called. These copies leave out some clones; in studies compared against another copy, an unresolved V gene accounts for under half, and the cause of the remainder is not known. That table is the source of V, J and clone size, and D and trimming were worked out from the DNA. For this sample there are around 80,000 clones; 80% appear just once. The top ten clonotypes cover 4% to 5.5% of the sample.

The sample consisted of peripheral blood. The source is a woman in her seventies with acute or convalescent COVID-19. The V and J segments used are TRBV4-3 and TRBJ1-3, with no reliable assignment of the D segment. DNA sequence: TGCGCCAGCAGCCAAGATCTTAGACTCTCTGGAAACACCATATATTTT. Its translation reads: CASSQDLRLSGNTIYF.